This T cell receptor beta chain was identified in a study of Ad26.COV2.S vaccination and SARS-CoV-2 variants. Study summary: Into the muscle, Ad26.COV2.S was dosed once or twice, 56 days apart.

This clone occurred once. What it binds is unknown. Points from the study as a whole: Quantification of TCR breadth and depth may have yielded underestimates of total T cell responses.

TCRdb keeps only in-frame clones here, not all; method: immunoSEQ multiplex PCR. The sample shows roughly 300,000 clones, less than 90% of them seen only once. V lost 6 bases to trimming and J lost 6 bases; unmatched junction nucleotides: 8. Germline values: CDR1 SNHLY, CDR2 FYNNEI. This CDR3 has 15 amino acids. Treatment denoted: around 19 received Ad26.COV2.S at low or high dose, single or two shots; 5 received placebo; per-sample allocation not given. Sampling was done on day 63 after the first vaccine or placebo injection. The sequencing here drew on peripheral blood, taken in a trial of Ad26.COV2.S vaccine versus placebo. The genes are TRBV2 and TRBJ2-3; 11 bases align to TRBD2. The source of this sequence is a person aged 18-60 years who received the Ad26.COV2.S COVID-19 vaccine or a placebo. In DNA form, the CDR3 reads TGTGCCAGCAGAGAACTAGCGGGAGCAGGCGATACGCAGTATTTT. Translating it yields CASRELAGAGDTQYF.